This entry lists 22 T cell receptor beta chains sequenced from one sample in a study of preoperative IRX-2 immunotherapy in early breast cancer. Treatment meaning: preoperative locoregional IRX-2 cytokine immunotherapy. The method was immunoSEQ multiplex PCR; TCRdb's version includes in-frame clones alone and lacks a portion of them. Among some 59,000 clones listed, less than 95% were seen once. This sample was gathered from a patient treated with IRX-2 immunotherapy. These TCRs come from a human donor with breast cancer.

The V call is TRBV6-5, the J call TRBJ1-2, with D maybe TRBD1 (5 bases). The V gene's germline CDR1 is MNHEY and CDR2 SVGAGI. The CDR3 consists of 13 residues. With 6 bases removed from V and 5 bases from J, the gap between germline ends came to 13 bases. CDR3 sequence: CASSRTGAYGYTF. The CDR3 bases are TGTGCCAGCAGCCGTACCGGGGCGTATGGCTACACCTTC.

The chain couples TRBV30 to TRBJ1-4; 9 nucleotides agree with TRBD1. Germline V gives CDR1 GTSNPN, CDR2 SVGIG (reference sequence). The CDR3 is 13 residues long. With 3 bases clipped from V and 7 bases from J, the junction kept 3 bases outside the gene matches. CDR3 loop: CAWRTGGVEKLFF. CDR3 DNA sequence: TGTGCCTGGAGGACAGGGGGAGTTGAAAAACTGTTTTTT. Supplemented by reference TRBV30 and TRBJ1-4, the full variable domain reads SQTIHQWPATLVQPVGSPLSLECTVEGTSNPNLYWYRQAAGRGLQLLFYSVGIGQISSEVPQNLSASRPQDRQFILSSKKLLLSDSGFYLCAWRTGGVEKLFFGSGTQLSVL.

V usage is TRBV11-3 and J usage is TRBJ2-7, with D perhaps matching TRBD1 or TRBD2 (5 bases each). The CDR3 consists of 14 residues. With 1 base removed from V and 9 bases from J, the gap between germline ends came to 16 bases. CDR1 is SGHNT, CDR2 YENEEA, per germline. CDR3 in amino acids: CASSLGGVEGRQYF. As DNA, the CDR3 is TGTGCCAGCAGCTTAGGTGGCGTTGAGGGGCGGCAGTACTTC.

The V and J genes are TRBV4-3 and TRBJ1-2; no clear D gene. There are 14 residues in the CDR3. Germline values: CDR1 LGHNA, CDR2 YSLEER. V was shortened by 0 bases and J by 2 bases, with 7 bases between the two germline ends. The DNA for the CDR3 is TGCGCCAGCAGCCAAGACCCGGAAAACTATGGCTACACCTTC. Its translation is CASSQDPENYGYTF.

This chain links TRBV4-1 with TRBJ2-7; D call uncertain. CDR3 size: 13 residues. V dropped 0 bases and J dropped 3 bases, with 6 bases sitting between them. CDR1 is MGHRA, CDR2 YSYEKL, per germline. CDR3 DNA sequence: TGCGCCAGCAGCCAAGATCTCAGCTACGAGCAGTACTTC. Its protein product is CASSQDLSYEQYF.

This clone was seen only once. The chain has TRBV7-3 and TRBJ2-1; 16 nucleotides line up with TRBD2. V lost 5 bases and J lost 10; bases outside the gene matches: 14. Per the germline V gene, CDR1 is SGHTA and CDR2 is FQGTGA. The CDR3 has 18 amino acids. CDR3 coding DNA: TGTGCCAGCAGCCCGCTACCGGGACTAGCGGGAGGGCGAAGAGAGCAGTTCTTC. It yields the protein CASSPLPGLAGGRREQFF.

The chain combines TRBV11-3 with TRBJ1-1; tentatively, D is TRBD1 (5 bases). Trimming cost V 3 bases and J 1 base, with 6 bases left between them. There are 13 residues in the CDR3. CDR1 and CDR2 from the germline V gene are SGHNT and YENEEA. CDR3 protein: CASSLRGNTEAFF. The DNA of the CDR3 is TGTGCCAGCAGCTTGAGGGGGAACACTGAAGCTTTCTTT.

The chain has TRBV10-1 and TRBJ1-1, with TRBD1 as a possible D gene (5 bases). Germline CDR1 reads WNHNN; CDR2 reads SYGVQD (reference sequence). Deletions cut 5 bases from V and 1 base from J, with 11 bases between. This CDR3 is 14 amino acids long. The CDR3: CASSHPGTNTEAFF. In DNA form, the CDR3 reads TGCGCCAGCAGTCATCCCGGGACGAACACTGAAGCTTTCTTT.

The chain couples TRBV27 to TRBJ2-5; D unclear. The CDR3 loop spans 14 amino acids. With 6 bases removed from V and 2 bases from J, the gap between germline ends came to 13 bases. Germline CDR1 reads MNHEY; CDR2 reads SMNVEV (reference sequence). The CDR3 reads CASSLLGQQETQYF. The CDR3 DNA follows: TGTGCCAGCAGCCTCCTTGGGCAACAAGAGACCCAGTACTTC.

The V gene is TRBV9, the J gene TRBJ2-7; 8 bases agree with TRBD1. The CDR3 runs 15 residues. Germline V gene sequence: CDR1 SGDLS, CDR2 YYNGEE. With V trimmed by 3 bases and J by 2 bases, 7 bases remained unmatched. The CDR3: CASSAGQGLPYEQYF. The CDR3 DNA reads TGTGCCAGCAGCGCCGGACAGGGCCTCCCCTACGAGCAGTACTTC.

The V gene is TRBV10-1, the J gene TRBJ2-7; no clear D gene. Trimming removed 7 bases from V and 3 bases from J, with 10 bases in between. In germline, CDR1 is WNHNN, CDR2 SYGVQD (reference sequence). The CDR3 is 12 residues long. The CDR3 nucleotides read TGCGCCAGCACTGAAAACTGCTACGAGCAGTACTTC. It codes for CASTENCYEQYF.

The CDR3 bases are TGCAGTGCTAGTTCCCCAGGGGGGTTGTACTTC. Protein product: CSASSPGGLYF. This chain joins TRBV20-1 and TRBJ2-4; a weak D match, TRBD1 (7 bases). The CDR3 has 11 residues. Trimming removed 3 bases at V and 15 bases at J, with 15 bases between. Germline-derived CDR1 and CDR2 are DFQATT and SNEGSKA (reference sequence).

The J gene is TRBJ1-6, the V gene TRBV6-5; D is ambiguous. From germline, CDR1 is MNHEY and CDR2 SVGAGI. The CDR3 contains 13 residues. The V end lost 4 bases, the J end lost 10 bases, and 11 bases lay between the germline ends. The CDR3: CASSSRSGSPLHF. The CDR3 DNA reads TGTGCCAGCAGTTCACGGAGCGGGTCACCCCTCCACTTT.

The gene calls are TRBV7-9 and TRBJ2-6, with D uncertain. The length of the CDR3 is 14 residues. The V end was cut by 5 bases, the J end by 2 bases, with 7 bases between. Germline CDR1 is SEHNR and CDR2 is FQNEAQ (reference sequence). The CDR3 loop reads CASSLLPGANVLTF. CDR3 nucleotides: TGTGCCAGCAGCCTACTGCCTGGGGCCAACGTCCTGACTTTC.

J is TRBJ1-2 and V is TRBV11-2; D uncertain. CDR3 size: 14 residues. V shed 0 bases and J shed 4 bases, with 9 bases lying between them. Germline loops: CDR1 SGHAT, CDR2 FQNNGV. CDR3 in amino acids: CASSLDPSSYGYTF. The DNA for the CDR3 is TGTGCCAGCAGCTTAGATCCCAGCAGCTATGGCTACACCTTC.

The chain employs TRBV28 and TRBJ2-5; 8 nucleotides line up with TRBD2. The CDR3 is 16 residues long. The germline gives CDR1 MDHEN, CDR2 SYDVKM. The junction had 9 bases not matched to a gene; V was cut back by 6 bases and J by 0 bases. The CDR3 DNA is TGTGCCAGCAGCTTTACTAGCGGCCAGTACCAAGAGACCCAGTACTTC. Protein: CASSFTSGQYQETQYF.

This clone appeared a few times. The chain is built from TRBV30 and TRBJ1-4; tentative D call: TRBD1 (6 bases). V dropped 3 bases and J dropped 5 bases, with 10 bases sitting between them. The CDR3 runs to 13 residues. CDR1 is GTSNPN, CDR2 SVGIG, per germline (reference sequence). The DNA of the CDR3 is TGTGCCTGGAGGGACAGATCAAATGAAAAACTGTTTTTT. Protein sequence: CAWRDRSNEKLFF.

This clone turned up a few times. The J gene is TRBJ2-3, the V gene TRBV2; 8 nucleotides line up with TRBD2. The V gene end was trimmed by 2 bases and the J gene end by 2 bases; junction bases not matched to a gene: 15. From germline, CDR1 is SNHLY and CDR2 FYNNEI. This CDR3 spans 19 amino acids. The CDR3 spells CASSEFGSGGLGNTDTQYF. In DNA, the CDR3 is TGTGCCAGCAGTGAATTCGGGTCGGGGGGGCTCGGTAACACAGATACGCAGTATTTT.

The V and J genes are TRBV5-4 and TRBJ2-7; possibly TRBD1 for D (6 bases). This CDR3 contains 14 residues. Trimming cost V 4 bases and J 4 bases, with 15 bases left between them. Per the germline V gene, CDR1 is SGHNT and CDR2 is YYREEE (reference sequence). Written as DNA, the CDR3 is TGTGCCAGCAGCCCCCGGGACGGACAGTACGAGCAGTACTTC. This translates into CASSPRDGQYEQYF.

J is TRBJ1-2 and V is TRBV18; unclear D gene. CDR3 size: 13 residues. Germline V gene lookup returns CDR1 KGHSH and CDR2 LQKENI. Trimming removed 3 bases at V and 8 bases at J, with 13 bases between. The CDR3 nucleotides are TGTGCCAGCTCACCGGCCCGGAGTGCGGGCTACACCTTC. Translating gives CASSPARSAGYTF.

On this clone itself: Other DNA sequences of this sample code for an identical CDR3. In DNA form, the CDR3 reads TGTGCCAGCAGCCGTACGGGGGGTGGGTCCGAGCAGTACTTC. This sequence encodes CASSRTGGGSEQYF. The chain carries TRBV6-6 and TRBJ2-7, with TRBD2 matching over 7 bases. Trimming cost V 6 bases and J 6 bases; bases outside gene matches: 11. Germline loops: CDR1 MNHNY, CDR2 SVGAGI (reference sequence). The CDR3 is made up of 14 amino acids.

CDR3 loop: CASSLRGDRDSRVENYGYTF. Written as DNA, the CDR3 is TGTGCCAGCAGCTTGAGGGGCGACCGGGACAGCCGTGTGGAGAACTATGGCTACACCTTC. The rearrangement joins TRBV7-6 to TRBJ1-2; 7 nucleotides align to TRBD1. The CDR3 sequence is 20 residues long. After removal of 3 bases from V and 2 bases from J, the junction contained 21 bases not matched to a gene. The V gene's germline CDR1 is SGHVS and CDR2 FNYEAQ.